The 3 T cell receptor beta chains below all came from one sample that was sequenced in a study of blood T cell repertoires in COVID-19. Measured with immunoSEQ multiplex PCR; TCRdb has only the in-frame clones, and not every one. Among roughly 150,000 clones listed, approximately 86% were seen once. The sequenced sample consisted of peripheral blood. These receptors were taken from a woman of 80 years or more with COVID-19, enrolled during active disease.

This chain links TRBV15 with TRBJ1-5, with 9 positions matching TRBD1. The CDR3 runs 15 residues. V lost 5 bases to trimming and J lost 2 bases; unmatched junction nucleotides: 4. The germline gives CDR1 LNHNV, CDR2 YYDKDF (reference sequence). DNA of the CDR3: TGTGCCACCAGCGGTAGGACAGGGGGCAATCAGCCCCAGCATTTT. The encoded protein is CATSGRTGGNQPQHF.

The chain's CDR3 is CASRQGGVYTF. The CDR3 nucleotides read TGTGCCAGTAGGCAGGGGGGAGTCTACACCTTC. The V gene is TRBV19, the J gene TRBJ1-2; 7 bases fit TRBD1. Germline CDR1 LNHDA, CDR2 SQIVND (reference sequence). The CDR3 is 11 residues long. V lost 6 bases and J lost 10; bases outside the gene matches: 5.

V is TRBV5-1 and J is TRBJ2-2; 8 positions match TRBD1. Germline CDR1 and CDR2: SGHRS and YFSETQ. The V gene end was trimmed by 6 bases and the J gene end by 5 bases; junction bases not matched to a gene: 6. The CDR3 runs 14 residues. The CDR3 nucleotides read TGCGCCAGCAACCCACAGGGGGGAACCGGGGAGCTGTTTTTT. As protein: CASNPQGGTGELFF.